This T cell receptor (beta chain) appears in the sequencing data of a study of cytomegalovirus exposure and HLA in healthy donors (dated 2017 in TCRdb). As for the study more broadly: According to a later analysis, the roughly 120 validation repertoires were produced on the same platform as the approximately 610 repertoires of the first cohort. A separate validation cohort of roughly 110 different subjects was used in addition to the 666-subject first cohort. The study aimed to test whether signatures of past pathogen exposure could be identified by cataloging public T cell receptors. To predict cytomegalovirus infection status, the study brought together high-throughput TCR immunosequencing, statistical association of individual TCRs with disease status, and machine learning.

This clone was counted between two and nine times. Its antigen is still unknown. No quality values exist for individual bases; no much larger clone is one base distant. Receptor libraries were prepared by the immunoSEQ multiplex PCR assay. Under the source paper's analysis protocol: A statistical classification framework was built for diagnosing cytomegalovirus status from the catalog of TCR beta chain sequences. Held by TCRdb, this immuneACCESS table contains in-frame sequences only and omits some clones. Under half of the omission traces to an unresolved V gene where checked; the cause of the rest is unknown. The V and J calls and the clone size are those of that table, but D and trimming were determined from the DNA. This sample is represented by a few hundred thousand clones; around 90% of them were singletons. In total, the top ten clones hold about 0.36% of the sample. Overall results and qualifications from the work: The study listed 170 or so TCR beta chains as associated with cytomegalovirus. In vitro tests confirmed that a few of the cytomegalovirus-associated TCR beta chains recognize cytomegalovirus antigens. The validation cohort had no HLA typing available for a later analysis, so co-occurrence within that cohort was assessed over all 130 or so repertoires. Subsequent analysis determined that TCRs grouped into clusters in the first cohort also showed a tendency toward co-occurrence across the 120 or so validation repertoires, and approximately 93% of cluster scores exceeded 0. While some public TCRs were present in many individuals, most TCR sequences turned up only very rarely across donors. The authors suggested that the approach could potentially be generalized to other disease states and immunological phenotypes. In both the original and validation cohorts, the classifier was reported to diagnose cytomegalovirus status with high specificity and sensitivity.

CDR1 is given as MGHRA and CDR2 as YSYEKL, both from the germline V gene. The CDR3 has 14 amino acids, counting the end cysteine and phenylalanine. Only the CDR3 portion is preserved as DNA: 42 bases, with reading frame beginning at the first base. The germline ends are 9 bases apart after V is trimmed by 2 bases and J by 2 bases. The donors were included in the validation cohort of over a hundred subjects, a group kept apart from the roughly 670-subject first cohort. The receptor chain draws on TRBV4-1 and TRBJ1-2, with the D gene uncertain. What was sequenced was PBMCs. This sequence originates from a woman aged 18 to 35 in good health and CMV-seronegative. The nucleotide sequence is given as TGCGCCAGCAGCCAATCCCGGGAGAACTATGGCTACACCTTC. Translated, this is CASSQSRENYGYTF.